The 31 T cell receptor beta chains below were found in one sample sequenced in a study of T-cell memory formation after mild COVID-19. TCRdb passed the 5' RACE reads through MiXCR, listing each CDR3 protein once. The sample has 190,000 or so distinct CDR3 sequences; around 30% are singletons. The sequencing input was PBMCs or a T cell subset sorted from them (not recorded which). The source is an adult woman who had mild COVID-19 (a few samples of this study predate the infection). Cell type and time point are not known.

The gene calls are TRBV16 and TRBJ1-5; 9 bases match TRBD1. CDR1 is KGHSY and CDR2 is FQNENV in the germline V gene. This CDR3 comprises 14 residues. Germline trimming cut 3 bases from V and 7 bases from J; bases unmatched to any gene: 4. The CDR3 sequence: CASSQGQGGQPQHF. The CDR3 DNA is TGTGCCAGCAGCCAGGGACAGGGTGGGCAGCCCCAGCATTTT.

The chain employs TRBV5-1 and TRBJ2-5, with D perhaps being TRBD1 or TRBD2 (5 bases each). This CDR3 comprises 15 residues. Germline lookup yields CDR1 SGHRS and CDR2 YFSETQ. V was shortened by 3 bases and J by 5 bases, with 17 bases between the two germline ends. For the CDR3, the DNA is TGCGCCAGCAGCTACGGGGACCGAGCGTCTGAGACCCAGTACTTC. It codes for CASSYGDRASETQYF.

This clonotype occurred a few times. This chain connects TRBV7-9 to TRBJ2-7; 12 nucleotides match TRBD2. The CDR3 contains 15 residues. The J segment lost 3 bases and the V segment lost 5 bases, leaving 5 bases of the junction unmatched. Germline values: CDR1 SEHNR, CDR2 FQNEAQ (reference sequence). In nucleotides, the CDR3 is TGTGCCAGCAGCCGCCCGACTAGCGGGAGCTACGAGCAGTACTTC. Its translation: CASSRPTSGSYEQYF.

This clonotype has just a few counts. The genes are TRBV29-1 and TRBJ2-5; 7 nucleotides agree with TRBD1. From germline, CDR1 is SQVTM and CDR2 ANQGSEA. V trimming: 6 bases; J trimming: 5 bases; junction bases outside the gene matches: 9. The CDR3 runs to 13 residues. The CDR3 DNA follows: TGCAGCGTAGTACAACGGGGACAGGAGACCCAGTACTTC. This gives the protein CSVVQRGQETQYF.

A few counts support this clonotype. The V gene is TRBV12-3 or TRBV12-4, the J gene TRBJ2-2; D remains ambiguous. Trimming took off 5 bases at V and 1 base at J, with 11 bases between the two ends. The CDR3 totals 15 residues. The CDR3 region has the DNA TGTGCCAGCAGTCCTCCGTCCCGGAACACCGGGGAGCTGTTTTTT. As protein: CASSPPSRNTGELFF.

This clonotype was seen only a few times. The rearrangement links TRBV20-1 to TRBJ2-1; D may be TRBD1 (6 bases). Germline CDR1 is DFQATT and CDR2 is SNEGSKA (reference sequence). With 5 bases removed from V and 0 bases from J, the gap between germline ends came to 14 bases. The CDR3 extends over 15 amino acids. The CDR3 DNA follows: TGCAGTGCTGCCCGACAGGCCAGCTCCTACAATGAGCAGTTCTTC. It codes for CSAARQASSYNEQFF.

The chain links TRBV12-3 or TRBV12-4 to TRBJ1-1; D is possibly TRBD1 (5 bases). This CDR3 contains 12 residues. V was cut by 7 bases and J by 7 bases, with 13 bases left in between. This CDR3 is CASNLLGGEAFF. The CDR3 DNA is TGTGCCAGCAATCTGCTCGGGGGTGAAGCTTTCTTT.

V usage is TRBV6-2 or TRBV6-3 and J usage is TRBJ2-7, with 14 nucleotides matching TRBD2. The ends lost 4 bases at V and 2 bases at J; junction bases unmatched: 16. Germline assignment: CDR1 MNHEY and CDR2 SVGEGT. The CDR3 runs 20 residues. Written as DNA, the CDR3 is TGTGCCAGCAGTTCCCTGATATTAGGACTAGCGGGGGGAAGACCCTACGAGCAGTACTTC. It is translated as CASSSLILGLAGGRPYEQYF.

This chain uses TRBV30 with TRBJ2-7, with 7 bases fitting TRBD2. CDR3 size: 12 residues. CDR1 and CDR2 (germline): GTSNPN, SVGIG (reference sequence). CDR3 DNA: TGTGCAGCGGGGACGGTAGCGTACGAGCAGTACTTC. It codes for CAAGTVAYEQYF.

The chain joins TRBV7-3 to TRBJ2-3, with D possibly matching TRBD2 (7 bases). CDR3 size: 16 residues. Trimming removed 5 bases at V and 4 bases at J, with 19 bases between. Germline V gene sequence: CDR1 SGHTA, CDR2 FQGTGA. DNA for the CDR3: TGTGCCAGCAGCGCCCGAGGGGGGGAATACGCAGATACGCAGTATTTT. Residues: CASSARGGEYADTQYF.

This chain connects TRBV20-1 to TRBJ1-1; D possibly corresponds to TRBD1 (6 bases). Germline lookup yields CDR1 DFQATT and CDR2 SNEGSKA (reference sequence). V was clipped by 6 bases and J by 0 bases, with 14 bases between them. This CDR3 region has 14 residues. For the CDR3, the DNA is TGCAGTGCGAAGGAGGGACACCTGAACACTGAAGCTTTCTTT. Translated: CSAKEGHLNTEAFF.

CDR3 sequence reads: CASSEAPSTEAFF. The CDR3 bases are TGTGCCAGCAGCGAGGCTCCATCCACTGAAGCTTTCTTT. The chain has TRBV6-4 and TRBJ1-1; D gene unclear. CDR1 and CDR2 (germline): MRHNA, SNTAGT. V was cut by 6 bases and J by 4 bases, with 12 bases left in between. The CDR3 is made up of 13 amino acids.

This clonotype was counted only a few times. The J gene is TRBJ2-7, the V gene TRBV29-1; TRBD1 is a possible D gene (5 bases). The CDR3 sequence is 13 residues long. V lost 2 bases and J 3 bases, leaving 11 bases between the germline ends. CDR1 is SQVTM, CDR2 ANQGSEA, per germline. The CDR3: CSVETTDLYEQYF. In DNA form, the CDR3 reads TGCAGCGTTGAAACGACAGATCTCTACGAGCAGTACTTC.

The chain has TRBV4-1 and TRBJ1-6; D unclear. This CDR3 spans 17 amino acids. Germline values: CDR1 MGHRA, CDR2 YSYEKL. V was pared by 0 bases and J by 7 bases, with 16 bases between. The CDR3 DNA reads as TGCGCCAGCAGCCAAGATGAGGTCAAGGGCCCGAATTCACCCCTCCACTTT. Protein sequence: CASSQDEVKGPNSPLHF.

This chain links TRBV6-5 with TRBJ2-6; TRBD2 agrees at 8 bases. This CDR3 has 19 residues. The germline V gene encodes CDR1 MNHEY and CDR2 SVGAGI. J was trimmed by 4 bases and V by 3 bases; bases with no gene match: 14. As DNA, the CDR3 is TGTGCCAGCAGTTATATCGGCGGGAGGATCTTGGGAGGGGCCAACGTCCTGACTTTC. It encodes CASSYIGGRILGGANVLTF.

As to this clonotype: At one of its ends the junction is not consistent with the germline gene, which may arise from a read error. This chain links TRBV29-1 with TRBJ1-4; D not certain. The germline V gene encodes CDR1 SQVTM and CDR2 ANQGSEA. This CDR3 contains 11 residues. This chain's CDR3 is CSVNLGGTALF. For the CDR3, the DNA is TGCAGCGTTAACTTGGGTGGAACAGCCCTTTTT.

The gene calls are TRBV5-6 and TRBJ1-1; 8 bases align to TRBD1. This CDR3 spans 15 amino acids. Trimming took 6 bases from V and 1 from J; bases not matched to a gene: 8. Germline V gene data show CDR1 as SGHDT and CDR2 as YYEEEE. The CDR3 DNA is TGTGCCAGCACTACCCTGGACAGGGAGAACACTGAAGCTTTCTTT. Protein product: CASTTLDRENTEAFF.

This chain links TRBV7-8 with TRBJ2-7; 11 nucleotides match TRBD2. The CDR3 is 17 residues long. V trimming: 0 bases; J trimming: 4 bases; junction bases outside the gene matches: 8. Germline V gene sequence: CDR1 SGHVS, CDR2 FQNEAQ. The CDR3 sequence is CASSLAAIAGGPYEQYF. CDR3 coding DNA: TGTGCCAGCAGCTTAGCGGCAATAGCGGGGGGGCCGTACGAGCAGTACTTC. Full variable domain (missing parts from reference TRBV7-8 and TRBJ2-7): GAGVSQSPRYKVAKRGQDVALRCDPISGHVSLFWYQQALGQGPEFLTYFQNEAQLDKSGLPSDRFFAERPEGSVSTLKIQRTQQEDSAVYLCASSLAAIAGGPYEQYFGPGTRLTVT.

This clonotype was counted between two and nine times. The rearrangement joins TRBV27 to TRBJ1-1; a possible D gene is TRBD1 (6 bases). This CDR3 has 14 residues. Trimming cost V 7 bases and J 4 bases, with 16 bases left between them. Germline-derived CDR1 and CDR2 are MNHEY and SMNVEV (reference sequence). The CDR3 is CASKEPGAATEAFF. DNA of the CDR3: TGTGCCAGCAAAGAACCAGGGGCGGCCACTGAAGCTTTCTTT.

The chain employs TRBV4-3 and TRBJ2-1; D may be TRBD1 or TRBD2 (5 bases each). CDR1 is LGHNA and CDR2 is YSLEER in the germline V gene. CDR3 length: 13 amino acids. V was clipped by 0 bases and J by 13 bases, with 13 bases between them. CDR3 sequence: CASSQDRGGSQFF. The CDR3 DNA reads as TGCGCCAGCAGCCAAGATCGGGGCGGATCTCAGTTCTTC.

This clonotype was recorded a few times. V gene TRBV7-2 combines with J gene TRBJ1-1, with D uncertain. In germline, CDR1 is SGHTA, CDR2 FQGNSA. The CDR3 has 14 residues. V gave up 4 bases and J gave up 1 base, with 10 bases separating them. CDR3: CASSSSYWNTEAFF. The DNA for the CDR3 is TGTGCCAGCAGCTCGAGTTACTGGAACACTGAAGCTTTCTTT.

The V and J genes are TRBV6-2 or TRBV6-3 and TRBJ1-1; no firm D call. Germline loops: CDR1 MNHEY, CDR2 SVGEGT. V was clipped by 0 bases and J by 6 bases, with 14 bases between them. CDR3 length equals 15 residues. The CDR3 region is CASSYSPGVRAEAFF. The DNA for the CDR3 is TGTGCCAGCAGTTACTCACCGGGAGTTAGGGCTGAAGCTTTCTTT.

This clonotype came up a few times. The chain links TRBV25-1 to TRBJ1-2, with D maybe TRBD1 (5 bases). Germline V CDR1 and CDR2: MGHDK, SYGVNS. The CDR3 is made up of 14 amino acids. V was shortened by 7 bases and J by 0 bases, with 12 bases between the two germline ends. CDR3: CASNDQGTNYGYTF. Here the CDR3 DNA reads TGTGCCAGCAATGACCAGGGCACTAACTATGGCTACACCTTC.

The table lists this clonotype with a few counts. The V gene is TRBV7-3, the J gene TRBJ2-1; D is ambiguous. The CDR3 covers 14 residues. CDR1 is SGHTA and CDR2 is FQGTGA in the germline V gene. Trimming removed 0 bases at V and 7 bases at J, with 10 bases between. The CDR3 DNA is TGTGCCAGCAGCTTAACTTTCAGCTCGAATGAGCAGTTCTTC. Amino acid sequence: CASSLTFSSNEQFF.

The chain combines TRBV5-6 with TRBJ1-2, with D hard to call. Germline V gene sequence: CDR1 SGHDT, CDR2 YYEEEE. The CDR3 runs to 11 residues. V shed 0 bases and J shed 6 bases, with 3 bases lying between them. The CDR3 sequence: CASSLGNGYTF. Here the CDR3 DNA reads TGTGCCAGCAGCTTGGGCAATGGCTACACCTTC. Together with reference TRBV5-6 and TRBJ1-2, the CDR3 gives the full variable domain: DAGVTQSPTHLIKTRGQQVTLRCSPKSGHDTVSWYQQALGQGPQFIFQYYEEEERQRGNFPDRFSGHQFPNYSSELNVNALLLGDSALYLCASSLGNGYTFGSGTRLTVV.

The rearrangement joins TRBV5-1 to TRBJ1-5, with 7 bases lining up with TRBD1. The CDR3 is 13 residues long. Trimming at V came to 4 bases and at J to 4 bases, leaving 2 bases not matched to a gene. The germline gives CDR1 SGHRS, CDR2 YFSETQ. The CDR3 here is CASSTTGNQPQHF. For the CDR3, the DNA is TGCGCCAGCAGCACGACAGGGAATCAGCCCCAGCATTTT.

The V call is TRBV28, the J call TRBJ2-1; 8 bases are shared with TRBD1. With 6 bases clipped from V and 6 bases from J, the junction kept 10 bases outside the gene matches. The germline V gene encodes CDR1 MDHEN and CDR2 SYDVKM. The CDR3 extends over 15 amino acids. CDR3 loop: CASRHGTGNLNEQFF. In DNA, the CDR3 is TGTGCCAGCAGGCACGGGACAGGTAACCTCAATGAGCAGTTCTTC.

This chain links TRBV20-1 with TRBJ1-5; the match to TRBD1 covers 7 bases. Germline CDR1 is DFQATT and CDR2 is SNEGSKA (reference sequence). The CDR3 has 16 residues. Trimming took 2 bases from V and 3 from J; bases not matched to a gene: 10. In DNA form, the CDR3 reads TGCAGTGCTAGAAAAGAGGGCAGGGGGGACAATCAGCCCCAGCATTTT. Translated, it gives CSARKEGRGDNQPQHF.

This chain uses TRBV24-1 with TRBJ2-1, with 8 bases identical to TRBD2. Germline loops: CDR1 KGHDR, CDR2 SFDVKD. The CDR3 runs to 16 residues. The J segment lost 6 bases and the V segment lost 5 bases, leaving 11 bases of the junction unmatched. DNA for the CDR3: TGTGCCACCAGTGGCACCGGGACTAGGGGTTTCAATGAGCAGTTCTTC. Amino acid sequence: CATSGTGTRGFNEQFF.

This clonotype was counted only a few times. The chain carries TRBV11-2 and TRBJ2-3, with TRBD1 identical over 10 bases. The CDR3 consists of 16 residues. The V gene's germline CDR1 is SGHAT and CDR2 FQNNGV. Trimming cost V 5 bases and J 3 bases; bases outside gene matches: 8. CDR3 in amino acids: CASSRRQGAWTDTQYF. The DNA for the CDR3 is TGTGCCAGCAGCCGTCGACAGGGGGCCTGGACAGATACGCAGTATTTT.

The chain recombines TRBV6-5 with TRBJ2-5, with D tentatively TRBD2 (7 bases). V shed 0 bases and J shed 5 bases, with 16 bases lying between them. The CDR3 covers 16 residues. Germline CDR1 is MNHEY and CDR2 is SVGAGI. The CDR3 sequence is CASSYSIPGGRETQYF. CDR3 DNA: TGTGCCAGCAGTTACTCGATTCCGGGGGGCCGGGAGACCCAGTACTTC.